This T cell receptor beta chain was retrieved from a study of blood T cell repertoires in COVID-19. The study assigned cohorts using participant-reported clinical history. Recovered status applied to Cohort 3 donors who had two consecutive negative PCRs. It also applied to those with clearance or with symptom resolution. Trimming pared 2 bases from V and 5 bases from J, leaving 28 bases between. The CDR3 sequence is 21 residues long. Germline V gene lookup returns CDR1 SGHVS and CDR2 FNYEAQ. Libraries were prepared by immunoSEQ multiplex PCR; TCRdb keeps only in-frame clonotypes and omits some of them. The sample contains around 500,000 clones, approximately 87% of which appear only once.

The sample taken for sequencing was PBMCs or T cells enriched from blood (not recorded which). V usage is TRBV7-6 and J usage is TRBJ1-6, with TRBD1 as a possible D gene (5 bases). The source of this sequence is a woman aged 40 to 55 who had recovered from COVID-19. The CDR3 DNA is TGTGCCAGCAGCTTAAGGCCACCGACAGCCTTATTCATGAGGCATAATTCACCCCTCCACTTT. It translates to CASSLRPPTALFMRHNSPLHF.